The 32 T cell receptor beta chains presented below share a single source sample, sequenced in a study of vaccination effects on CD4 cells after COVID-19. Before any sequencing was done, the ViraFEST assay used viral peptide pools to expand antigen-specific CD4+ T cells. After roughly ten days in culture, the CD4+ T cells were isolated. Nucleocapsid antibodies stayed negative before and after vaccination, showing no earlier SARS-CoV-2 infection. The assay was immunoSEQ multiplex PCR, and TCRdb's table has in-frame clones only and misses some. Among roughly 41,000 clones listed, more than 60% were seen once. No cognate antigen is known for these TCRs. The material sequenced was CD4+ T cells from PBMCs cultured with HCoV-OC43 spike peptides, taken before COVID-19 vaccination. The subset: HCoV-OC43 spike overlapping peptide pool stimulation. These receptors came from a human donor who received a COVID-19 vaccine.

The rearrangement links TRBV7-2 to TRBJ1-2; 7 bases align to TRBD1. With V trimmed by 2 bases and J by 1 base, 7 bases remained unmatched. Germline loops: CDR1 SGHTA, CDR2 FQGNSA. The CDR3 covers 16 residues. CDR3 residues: CASSLQSGQLNYGYTF. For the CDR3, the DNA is TGTGCCAGCAGCTTACAATCGGGACAGCTTAACTATGGCTACACCTTC.

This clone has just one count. Written as DNA, the CDR3 is TGCGCCAGCAGCTCAGGGGGGGACCAGCAGTACTTC. Amino acids: CASSSGGDQQYF. The chain links TRBV5-1 to TRBJ2-7; either TRBD1 or TRBD2 may supply D (7 bases each). CDR1 and CDR2 (germline): SGHRS, YFSETQ. Trimming took off 3 bases at V and 8 bases at J, with 12 bases between the two ends. The CDR3 covers 12 residues.

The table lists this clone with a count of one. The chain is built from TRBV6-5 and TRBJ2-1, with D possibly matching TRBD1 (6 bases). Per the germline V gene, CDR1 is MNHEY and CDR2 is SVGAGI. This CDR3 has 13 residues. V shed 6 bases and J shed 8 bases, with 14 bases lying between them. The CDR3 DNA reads TGTGCCAGCAGGCAGGGGCCTTTCGATGAGCAGTTCTTC. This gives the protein CASRQGPFDEQFF.

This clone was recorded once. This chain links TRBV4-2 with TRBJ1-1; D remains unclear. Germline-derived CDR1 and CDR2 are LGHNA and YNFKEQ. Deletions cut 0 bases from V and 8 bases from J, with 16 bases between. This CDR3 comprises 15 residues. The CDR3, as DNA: TGTGCCAGCAGCCAAGAAGCCACGGTGAGGTTGGAAGCTTTCTTT. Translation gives CASSQEATVRLEAFF.

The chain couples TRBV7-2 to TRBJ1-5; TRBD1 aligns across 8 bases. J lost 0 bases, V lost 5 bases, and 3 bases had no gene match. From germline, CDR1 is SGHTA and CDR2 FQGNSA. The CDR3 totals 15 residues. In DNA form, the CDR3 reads TGTGCCAGCAGCCCCGGACAGGGTAGCAATCAGCCCCAGCATTTT. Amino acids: CASSPGQGSNQPQHF.

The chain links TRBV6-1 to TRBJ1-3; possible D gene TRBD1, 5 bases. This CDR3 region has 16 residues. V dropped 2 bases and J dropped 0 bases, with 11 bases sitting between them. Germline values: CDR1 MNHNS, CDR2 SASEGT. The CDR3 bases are TGTGCCAGCAGTGAAATACAGGCCGCCTCTGGAAACACCATATATTTT. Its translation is CASSEIQAASGNTIYF.

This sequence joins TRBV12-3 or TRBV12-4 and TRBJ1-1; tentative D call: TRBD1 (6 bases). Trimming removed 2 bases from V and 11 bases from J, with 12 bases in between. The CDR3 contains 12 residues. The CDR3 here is CASSLIGGYAFF. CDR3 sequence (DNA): TGTGCCAGCAGTTTAATCGGGGGCTACGCTTTCTTT.

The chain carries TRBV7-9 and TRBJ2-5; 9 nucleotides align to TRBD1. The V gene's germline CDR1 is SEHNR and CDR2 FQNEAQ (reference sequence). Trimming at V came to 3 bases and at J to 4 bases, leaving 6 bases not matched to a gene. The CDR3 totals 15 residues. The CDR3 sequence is CASSFGTGTGETQYF. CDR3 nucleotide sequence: TGTGCCAGCAGCTTTGGGACAGGGACGGGAGAGACCCAGTACTTC.

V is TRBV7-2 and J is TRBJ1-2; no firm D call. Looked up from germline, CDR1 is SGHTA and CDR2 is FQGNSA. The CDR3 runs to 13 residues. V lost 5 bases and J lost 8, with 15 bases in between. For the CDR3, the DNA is TGTGCCAGCAGCCCCCTTTTGGGCTGGGGCTACACCTTC. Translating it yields CASSPLLGWGYTF.

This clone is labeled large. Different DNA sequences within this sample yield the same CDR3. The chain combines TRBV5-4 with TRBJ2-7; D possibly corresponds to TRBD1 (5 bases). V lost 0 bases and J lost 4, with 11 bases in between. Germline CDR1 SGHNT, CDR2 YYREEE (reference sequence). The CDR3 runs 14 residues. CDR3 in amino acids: CASSLAEGAYEQYF. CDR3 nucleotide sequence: TGTGCCAGCAGCTTGGCCGAAGGGGCGTACGAGCAGTACTTC.

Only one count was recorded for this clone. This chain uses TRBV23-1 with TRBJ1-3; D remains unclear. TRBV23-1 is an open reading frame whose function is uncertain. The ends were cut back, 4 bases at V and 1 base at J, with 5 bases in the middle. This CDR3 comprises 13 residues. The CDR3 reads CASSPSSGNTIYF. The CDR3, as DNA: TGCGCCAGCAGTCCTTCATCTGGAAACACCATATATTTT.

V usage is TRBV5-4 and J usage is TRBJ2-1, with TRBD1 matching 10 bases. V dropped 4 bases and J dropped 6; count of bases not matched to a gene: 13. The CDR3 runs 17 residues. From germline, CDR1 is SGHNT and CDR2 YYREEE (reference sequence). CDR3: CASSVGAGTGVINEQFF. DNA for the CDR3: TGTGCCAGCAGCGTGGGGGCCGGGACAGGGGTAATCAATGAGCAGTTCTTC.

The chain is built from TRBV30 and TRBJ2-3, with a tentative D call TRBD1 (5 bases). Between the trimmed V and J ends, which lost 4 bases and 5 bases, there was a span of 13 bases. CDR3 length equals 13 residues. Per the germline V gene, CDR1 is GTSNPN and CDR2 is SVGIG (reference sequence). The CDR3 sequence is CAWKGLNRDTQYF. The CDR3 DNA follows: TGTGCCTGGAAGGGGCTGAACCGAGATACGCAGTATTTT.

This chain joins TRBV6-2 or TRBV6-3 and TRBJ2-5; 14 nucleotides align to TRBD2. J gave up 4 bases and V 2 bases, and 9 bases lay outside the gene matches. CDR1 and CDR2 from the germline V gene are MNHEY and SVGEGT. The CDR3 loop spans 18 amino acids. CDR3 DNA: TGTGCCAGCAGTTACGGAGGGACTAGCGGGGGCCAGGGAGAGACCCAGTACTTC. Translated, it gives CASSYGGTSGGQGETQYF.

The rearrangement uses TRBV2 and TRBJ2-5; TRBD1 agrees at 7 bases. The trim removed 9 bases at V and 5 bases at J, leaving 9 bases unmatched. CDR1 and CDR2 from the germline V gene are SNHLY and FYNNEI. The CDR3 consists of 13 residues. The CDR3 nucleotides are TGTGCCAGTAAGGGGGCTAGTAGCGAGACCCAGTACTTC. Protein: CASKGASSETQYF.

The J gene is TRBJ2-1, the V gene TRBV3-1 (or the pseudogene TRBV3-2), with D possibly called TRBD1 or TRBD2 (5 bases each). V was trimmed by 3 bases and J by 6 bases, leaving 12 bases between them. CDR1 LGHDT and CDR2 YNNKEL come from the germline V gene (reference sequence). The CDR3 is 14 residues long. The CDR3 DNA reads TGTGCCAGCAGCCACCGACACGGGGCCAATGAGCAGTTCTTC. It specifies CASSHRHGANEQFF.

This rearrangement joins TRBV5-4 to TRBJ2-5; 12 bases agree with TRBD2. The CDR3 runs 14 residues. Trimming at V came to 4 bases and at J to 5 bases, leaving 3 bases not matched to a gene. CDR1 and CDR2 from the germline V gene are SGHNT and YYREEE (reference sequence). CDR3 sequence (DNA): TGTGCCAGCAGCCTAGCGGGGGGGGTCGAGACCCAGTACTTC. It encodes CASSLAGGVETQYF.

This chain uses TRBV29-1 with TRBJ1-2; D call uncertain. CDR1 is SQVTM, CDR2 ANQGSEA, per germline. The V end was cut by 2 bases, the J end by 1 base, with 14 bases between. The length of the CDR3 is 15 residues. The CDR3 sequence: CSVENGQAYNYGYTF. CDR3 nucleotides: TGCAGCGTTGAAAACGGCCAGGCCTATAACTATGGCTACACCTTC.

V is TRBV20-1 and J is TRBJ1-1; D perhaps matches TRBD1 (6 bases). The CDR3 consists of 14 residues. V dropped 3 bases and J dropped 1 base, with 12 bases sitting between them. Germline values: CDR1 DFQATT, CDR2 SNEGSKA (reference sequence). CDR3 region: CSASLGRGNTEAFF. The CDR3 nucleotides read TGCAGTGCTAGTCTCGGCAGGGGGAACACTGAAGCTTTCTTT.

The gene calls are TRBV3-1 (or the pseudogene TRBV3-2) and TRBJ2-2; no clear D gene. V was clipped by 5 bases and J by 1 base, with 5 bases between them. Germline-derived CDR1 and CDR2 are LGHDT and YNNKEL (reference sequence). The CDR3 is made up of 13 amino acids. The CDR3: CASSGWNTGELFF. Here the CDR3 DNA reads TGTGCCAGCAGCGGATGGAACACCGGGGAGCTGTTTTTT.

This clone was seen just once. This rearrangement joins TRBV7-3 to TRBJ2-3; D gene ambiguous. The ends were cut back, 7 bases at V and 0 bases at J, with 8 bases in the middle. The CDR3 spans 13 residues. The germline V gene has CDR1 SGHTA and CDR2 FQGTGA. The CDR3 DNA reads TGTGCCAGCATCCCCTCGAGCACAGATACGCAGTATTTT. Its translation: CASIPSSTDTQYF.

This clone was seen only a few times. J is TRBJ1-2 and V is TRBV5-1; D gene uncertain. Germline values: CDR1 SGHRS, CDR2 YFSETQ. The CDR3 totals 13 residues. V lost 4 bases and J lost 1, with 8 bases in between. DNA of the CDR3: TGCGCCAGCAGCGAGGGTTTTAACTATGGCTACACCTTC. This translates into CASSEGFNYGYTF.

CDR3 residues: CASQHRGREGTGELFF. The CDR3 DNA reads as TGTGCCAGCCAACACCGGGGACGGGAGGGCACCGGGGAGCTGTTTTTT. The V gene is TRBV28, the J gene TRBJ2-2, with TRBD2 identical over 8 bases. The CDR3 is 16 residues long. Trimming at V came to 8 bases and at J to 4 bases, leaving 12 bases not matched to a gene. Germline V lookup: CDR1 MDHEN, CDR2 SYDVKM.

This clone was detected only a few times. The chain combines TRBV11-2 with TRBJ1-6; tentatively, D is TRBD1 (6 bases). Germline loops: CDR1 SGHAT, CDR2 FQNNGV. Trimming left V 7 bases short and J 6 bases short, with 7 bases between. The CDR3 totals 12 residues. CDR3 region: CASTDSNSPLHF. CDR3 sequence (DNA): TGTGCCAGCACGGACAGTAATTCACCCCTCCACTTT.

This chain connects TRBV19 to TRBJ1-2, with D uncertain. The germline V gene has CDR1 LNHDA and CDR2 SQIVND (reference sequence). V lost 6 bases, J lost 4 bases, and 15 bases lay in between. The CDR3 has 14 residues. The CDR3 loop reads CASRDGESFYGYTF. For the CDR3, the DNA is TGTGCCAGTAGAGATGGGGAGTCCTTCTATGGCTACACCTTC.

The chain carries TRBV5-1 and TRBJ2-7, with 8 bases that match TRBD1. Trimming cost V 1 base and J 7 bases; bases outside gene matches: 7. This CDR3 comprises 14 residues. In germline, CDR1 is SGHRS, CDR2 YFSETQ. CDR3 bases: TGCGCCAGCAGCTTGAGGGGGACAGGCATTGAGCAGTACTTC. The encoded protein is CASSLRGTGIEQYF.

The CDR3 DNA reads as TGTGCCACCGGGAGGACCACCCCGGTCAATTCACCCCTCCACTTT. It yields the protein CATGRTTPVNSPLHF. This chain joins TRBV6-5 and TRBJ1-6; D ambiguous. The V and J ends lost 10 bases and 7 bases respectively, with 20 bases between them. From germline, CDR1 is MNHEY and CDR2 SVGAGI. The CDR3 runs to 15 residues.

CDR3 in amino acids: CASSPPLTVTAYNEQFF. The CDR3 DNA reads as TGTGCCAGCTCACCTCCCCTGACAGTGACCGCCTACAATGAGCAGTTCTTC. V gene TRBV18 combines with J gene TRBJ2-7, with D maybe TRBD1 (5 bases). The J call may be faulty, since TRBJ2-1 better matches the DNA end. This CDR3 is 17 amino acids long. CDR1 is KGHSH, CDR2 LQKENI, per germline.

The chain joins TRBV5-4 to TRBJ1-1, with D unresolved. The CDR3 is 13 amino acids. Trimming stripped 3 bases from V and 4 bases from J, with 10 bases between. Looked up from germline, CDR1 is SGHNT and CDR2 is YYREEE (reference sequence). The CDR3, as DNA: TGTGCCAGCAGCTCCCGAGGATCCACTGAAGCTTTCTTT. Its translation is CASSSRGSTEAFF.

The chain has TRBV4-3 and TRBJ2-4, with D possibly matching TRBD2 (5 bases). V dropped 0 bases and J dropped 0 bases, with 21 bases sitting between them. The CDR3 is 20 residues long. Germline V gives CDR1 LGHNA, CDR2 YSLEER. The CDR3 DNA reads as TGCGCCAGCAGCCAAGAAAGGCTTCGTCGGGATTCCGGAGCCAAAAACATTCAGTACTTC. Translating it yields CASSQERLRRDSGAKNIQYF.

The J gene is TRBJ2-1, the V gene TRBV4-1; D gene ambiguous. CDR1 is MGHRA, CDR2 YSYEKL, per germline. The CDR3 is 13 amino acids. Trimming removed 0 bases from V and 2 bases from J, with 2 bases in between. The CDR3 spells CASSQDPYNEQFF. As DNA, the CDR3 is TGCGCCAGCAGCCAAGATCCCTACAATGAGCAGTTCTTC.

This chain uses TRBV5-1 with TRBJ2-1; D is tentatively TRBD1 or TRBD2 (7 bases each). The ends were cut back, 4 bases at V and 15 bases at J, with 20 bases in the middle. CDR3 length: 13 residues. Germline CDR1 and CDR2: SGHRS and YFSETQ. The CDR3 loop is CASSIDREGRGFF. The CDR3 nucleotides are TGCGCCAGCAGCATTGACAGGGAGGGTCGCGGGTTCTTC.